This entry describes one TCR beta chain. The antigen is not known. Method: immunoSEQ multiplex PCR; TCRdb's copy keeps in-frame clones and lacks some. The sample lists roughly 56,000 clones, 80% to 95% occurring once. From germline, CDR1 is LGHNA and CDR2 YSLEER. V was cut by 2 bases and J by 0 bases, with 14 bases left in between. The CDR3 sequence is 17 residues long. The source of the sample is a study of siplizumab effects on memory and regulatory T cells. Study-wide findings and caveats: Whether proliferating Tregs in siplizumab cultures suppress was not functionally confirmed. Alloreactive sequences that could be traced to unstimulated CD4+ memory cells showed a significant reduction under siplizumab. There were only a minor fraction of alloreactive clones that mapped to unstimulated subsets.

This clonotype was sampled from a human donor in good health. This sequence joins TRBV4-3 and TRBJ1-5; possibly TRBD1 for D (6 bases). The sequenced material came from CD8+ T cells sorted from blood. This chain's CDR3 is CASSQNYRDYSNQPQHF. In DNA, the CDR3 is TGCGCCAGCAGCCAAAACTACAGGGATTATAGCAATCAGCCCCAGCATTTT.